This TCR beta chain comes out of a study of control samples from healthy donors and cancer patients. TCRdb keeps only in-frame clones here, not all; method: immunoSEQ multiplex PCR. Among 120,000 or so clones listed, 70% to 90% were seen once. Germline V gene sequence: CDR1 MNHEY, CDR2 SVGAGI. The J segment lost 2 bases and the V segment lost 6 bases, leaving 4 bases of the junction unmatched. The length of the CDR3 is 15 residues. The source material was blood. V and J are TRBV6-5 and TRBJ1-5; 10 bases align to TRBD1. This receptor was obtained from a man between 60 and 75 years old in good health. CDR3 residues: CASSGQGGGNQPQHF. The CDR3 DNA follows: TGTGCCAGCAGCGGACAGGGGGGTGGCAATCAGCCCCAGCATTTT.